This TCR beta chain was sequenced for a study of CD8+CD57+ T cells in acquired aplastic anemia. Study summary: The study obtained an average of around 3.4 ug of DNA from sorted CD4+ and CD8+ cells. Healthy donors gave about 10.8 million reads on average for CD4+ cells.

The CDR3 covers 13 residues. Losses at the gene ends were 1 base for V and 8 bases for J; bases not matched to a gene: 4. Germline CDR1 LNHNV, CDR2 YYDKDF (reference sequence). CDR3 and TCR beta VDJ profiling relied on a genomic DNA template. TCRdb ran MiXCR on the reads and lists one entry per CDR3 protein. The sample contains around 150,000 distinct CDR3 sequences, roughly two fifths of which appear only once. The table lists this clonotype with many counts. The sample comprised sorted CD4+, CD8+, or CD8+CD57+ T cells (not recorded which) from PBMCs. The V and J genes are TRBV15 and TRBJ1-1, with 7 bases matching TRBD1. The receptor was isolated from a human donor in good health, serving as a control. The CDR3 loop reads CATSRGQGGEAFF. In nucleotides, the CDR3 is TGTGCCACCAGCAGAGGACAGGGAGGGGAAGCTTTCTTT. The variable domain in full, with the rest retrieved from reference TRBV15 and TRBJ1-1, is DAMVIQNPRYQVTQFGKPVTLSCSQTLNHNVMYWYQQKSSQAPKLLFHYYDKDFNNEADTPDNFQSRRPNTSFCFLDIRSPGLGDTAMYLCATSRGQGGEAFFGQGTRLTVV.